One and the same sample provided the 11 T cell receptor beta chains below, sequenced in a study of blood T cell repertoires in COVID-19. Sequencing was performed with immunoSEQ multiplex PCR; in TCRdb, only in-frame clones are kept and a portion is missing. Of 200,000 to 250,000 clones detected, about four fifths appear once; the ten largest clones hold 1.3%. Sequenced: PBMCs or T cells enriched from blood (not recorded which). These receptor sequences come from a woman aged 40-49 years with acute COVID-19.

The chain recombines TRBV6-5 with TRBJ2-1; 11 nucleotides line up with TRBD2. V was pared by 0 bases and J by 9 bases, with 7 bases of the junction left unmatched. The CDR3 contains 16 residues. From germline, CDR1 is MNHEY and CDR2 SVGAGI. The CDR3 region has the DNA TGTGCCAGCAGTTACTCCCCTAGCGGGGGGACAGGTGAGCAGTTCTTC. It is translated as CASSYSPSGGTGEQFF.

This clone was detected a few times. The rearrangement joins TRBV7-9 to TRBJ2-6; TRBD1 might be the D (5 bases). CDR3 size: 13 residues. V lost 6 bases and J 7 bases, leaving 10 bases between the germline ends. Germline CDR1 SEHNR, CDR2 FQNEAQ (reference sequence). The CDR3 bases are TGTGCCAGCAGGTTCGACAGTGCCAACGTCCTGACTTTC. This codes for CASRFDSANVLTF. Full variable domain (rest looked up from reference TRBV7-9 and TRBJ2-6): DTGVSQNPRHKITKRGQNVTFRCDPISEHNRLYWYRQTLGQGPEFLTYFQNEAQLEKSRLLSDRFSAERPKGSFSTLEIQRTEQGDSAMYLCASRFDSANVLTFGAGSRLTVL.

The chain carries TRBV28 and TRBJ2-7; 8 bases match TRBD2. V was pared by 1 base and J by 6 bases, with 5 bases of the junction left unmatched. Looked up from germline, CDR1 is MDHEN and CDR2 is SYDVKM. The CDR3 loop spans 14 amino acids. The chain's CDR3 is CASSLSNGGGEQYF. In nucleotides, the CDR3 is TGTGCCAGCAGTTTATCGAACGGGGGGGGCGAGCAGTACTTC. The whole variable domain, remainder taken from reference TRBV28 and TRBJ2-7, is DVKVTQSSRYLVKRTGEKVFLECVQDMDHENMFWYRQDPGLGLRLIYFSYDVKMKEKGDIPEGYSVSREKKERFSLILESASTNQTSMYLCASSLSNGGGEQYFGPGTRLTVT.

This clone was observed a handful of times. The genes are TRBV30 and TRBJ2-7; 13 bases are shared with TRBD2. The CDR3 is 14 amino acids. V was clipped by 6 bases and J by 2 bases; unmatched bases: 4. The germline V gene has CDR1 GTSNPN and CDR2 SVGIG (reference sequence). In nucleotides, the CDR3 is TGTGCCTGCACGGGACTAGCGGGACCCTACGAGCAGTACTTC. Translation gives CACTGLAGPYEQYF.

This chain uses TRBV5-4 with TRBJ1-3, with TRBD1 matching 9 bases. The length of the CDR3 is 17 residues. The V gene's germline CDR1 is SGHNT and CDR2 YYREEE (reference sequence). Germline trimming cut 4 bases from V and 2 bases from J; bases unmatched to any gene: 10. As DNA, the CDR3 is TGTGCCAGCAGCCTACAGGGGGCCGGACGAACTGGAAACACCATATATTTT. Translation: CASSLQGAGRTGNTIYF.

The chain combines TRBV27 with TRBJ2-7, with 7 bases identical to TRBD2. The germline CDR1 and CDR2 sequences are MNHEY and SMNVEV (reference sequence). CDR3 length: 16 amino acids. Trimming at V came to 6 bases and at J to 0 bases, leaving 11 bases not matched to a gene. CDR3 DNA sequence: TGTGCCAGCAGGACTCGGGGGGACTCGAGCTCCTACGAGCAGTACTTC. This sequence encodes CASRTRGDSSSYEQYF.

J is TRBJ2-3 and V is TRBV24-1; 9 nucleotides line up with TRBD2. Germline CDR1 KGHDR, CDR2 SFDVKD. Trimming removed 4 bases from V and 5 bases from J; junction bases left unmatched: 6. The CDR3 length is 15 residues. The CDR3 nucleotides read TGTGCCACCAGTGACCCGCGGGGGGGCCTAGATACGCAGTATTTT. It is translated as CATSDPRGGLDTQYF.

The chain carries TRBV15 and TRBJ2-6, with 9 bases that match TRBD1. Losses at the gene ends were 5 bases for V and 4 bases for J; bases not matched to a gene: 12. Germline V gene lookup returns CDR1 LNHNV and CDR2 YYDKDF (reference sequence). This CDR3 spans 18 amino acids. The CDR3 bases are TGTGCCACCAGCGGTCACCGGGACAGGGTTCGCGGGGCCAACGTCCTGACTTTC. Translated: CATSGHRDRVRGANVLTF.

The rearrangement uses TRBV29-1 and TRBJ2-3; the D gene is possibly TRBD1 (5 bases). V was cut by 5 bases and J by 5 bases, with 11 bases left in between. CDR3 length equals 12 residues. Germline values: CDR1 SQVTM, CDR2 ANQGSEA. CDR3: CSVRGGIDTQYF. In DNA, the CDR3 is TGCAGCGTTAGGGGTGGTATAGATACGCAGTATTTT.

The CDR3, as DNA: TGTGCCAGCAGGCCCGGGACAGAAAATTCACCCCTCCACTTT. Its translation is CASRPGTENSPLHF. The rearrangement links TRBV7-2 to TRBJ1-6; 7 nucleotides align to TRBD1. The CDR3 length is 14 residues. V dropped 6 bases and J dropped 7; count of bases not matched to a gene: 6. CDR1 SGHTA and CDR2 FQGNSA come from the germline V gene.

This clone was observed at least ten times. The V and J genes are TRBV21-1 and TRBJ2-7; the D call in the table, TRBD2, was not verified against the DNA. TRBV21-1 is a listed pseudogene. CDR3 length: 12 amino acids. As DNA, the CDR3 is TGTGCCAGCCGGGACTGTGCCTACGAGCAGTACTTC. Translated: CASRDCAYEQYF.